This record concerns one T cell receptor (beta chain) sequence. Its antigen is undetermined. Donors were ostensibly healthy at sampling, although undocumented immune exposures were probable. The source of the sample is a study of cytomegalovirus exposure and HLA in healthy donors. The CDR3 contains 18 residues. The ends lost 4 bases at V and 6 bases at J; junction bases unmatched: 10. Germline values: CDR1 SGHVS, CDR2 FQNEAQ. Findings and caveats of the study: A later analysis reportedly found fewer N-insertions in an Asian-associated ancestry cluster than the roughly 700-donor mean. The authors later found most CMV-associated TCR beta chains appeared HLA-restricted.

In the PCR, 60 Vbeta and 13 Jbeta primers were used. Measured with immunoSEQ multiplex PCR; TCRdb has only the in-frame clones, and not every one. The table has about 150,000 clones, 63% seen once. This sequence originates from a woman aged 60-70 years in good health and CMV-seropositive. Sequencing was performed on PBMCs. The V gene is TRBV7-8, the J gene TRBJ2-2, with 14 nucleotides matching TRBD2. DNA for the CDR3: TGTGCCAGCAGCTCGGGACTAGCGGGAGCCTCCCGGGCCGGGGAGCTGTTTTTT. This sequence encodes CASSSGLAGASRAGELFF.